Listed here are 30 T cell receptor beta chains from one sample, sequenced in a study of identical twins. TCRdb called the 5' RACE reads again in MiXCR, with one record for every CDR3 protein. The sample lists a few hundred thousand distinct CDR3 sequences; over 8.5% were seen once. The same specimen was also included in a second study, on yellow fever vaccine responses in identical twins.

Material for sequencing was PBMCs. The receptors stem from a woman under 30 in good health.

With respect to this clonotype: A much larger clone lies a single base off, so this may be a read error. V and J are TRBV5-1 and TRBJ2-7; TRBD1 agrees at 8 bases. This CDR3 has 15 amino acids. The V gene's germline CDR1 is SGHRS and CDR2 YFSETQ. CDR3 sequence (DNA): TGCGACAGCAGCTTTCGACAGGGGAGCTCCTACGAGCAGTACTTC. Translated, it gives CDSSFRQGSSYEQYF.

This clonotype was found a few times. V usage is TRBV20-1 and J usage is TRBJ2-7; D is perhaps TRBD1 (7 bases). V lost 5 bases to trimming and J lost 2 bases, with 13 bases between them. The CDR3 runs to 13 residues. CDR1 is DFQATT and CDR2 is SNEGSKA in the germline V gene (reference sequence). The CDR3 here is CSARGTETYEQYF. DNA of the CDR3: TGCAGTGCTCGCGGGACAGAGACCTACGAGCAGTACTTC.

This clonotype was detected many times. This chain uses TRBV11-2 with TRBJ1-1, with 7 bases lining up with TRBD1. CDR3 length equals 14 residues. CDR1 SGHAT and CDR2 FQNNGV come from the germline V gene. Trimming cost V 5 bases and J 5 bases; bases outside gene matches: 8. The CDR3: CASSLGQSITEAFF. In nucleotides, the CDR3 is TGTGCCAGCAGCCTGGGACAGAGCATAACTGAAGCTTTCTTT.

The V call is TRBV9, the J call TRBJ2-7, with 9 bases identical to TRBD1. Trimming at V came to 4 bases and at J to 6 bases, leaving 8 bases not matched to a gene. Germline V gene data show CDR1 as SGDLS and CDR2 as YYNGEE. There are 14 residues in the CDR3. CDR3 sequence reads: CASSPFDRGGEQYF. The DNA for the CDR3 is TGTGCCAGCAGCCCCTTCGACAGGGGGGGCGAGCAGTACTTC.

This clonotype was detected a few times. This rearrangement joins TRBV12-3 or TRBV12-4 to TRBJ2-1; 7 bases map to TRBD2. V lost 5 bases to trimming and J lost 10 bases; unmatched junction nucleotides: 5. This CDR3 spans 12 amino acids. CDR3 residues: CASSPGLVEQFF. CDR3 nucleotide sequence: TGTGCCAGCAGTCCCGGACTAGTCGAGCAGTTCTTC.

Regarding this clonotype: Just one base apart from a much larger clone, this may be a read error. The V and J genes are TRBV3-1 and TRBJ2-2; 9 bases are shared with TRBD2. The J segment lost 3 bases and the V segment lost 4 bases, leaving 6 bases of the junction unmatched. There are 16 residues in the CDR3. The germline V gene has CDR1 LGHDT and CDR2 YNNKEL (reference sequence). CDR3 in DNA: TGTGCCAGCAGCCGACCCGCGGGGGGGTACACCGGGGAGCTGTTTTTT. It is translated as CASSRPAGGYTGELFF.

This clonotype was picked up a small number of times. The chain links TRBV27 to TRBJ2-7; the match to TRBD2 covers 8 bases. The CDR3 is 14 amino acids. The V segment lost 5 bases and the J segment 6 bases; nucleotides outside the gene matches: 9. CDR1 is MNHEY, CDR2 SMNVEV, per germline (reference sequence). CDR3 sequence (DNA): TGTGCCAGCAGTCCCTCCGGGGGGGCGGTCGAGCAGTACTTC. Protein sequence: CASSPSGGAVEQYF.

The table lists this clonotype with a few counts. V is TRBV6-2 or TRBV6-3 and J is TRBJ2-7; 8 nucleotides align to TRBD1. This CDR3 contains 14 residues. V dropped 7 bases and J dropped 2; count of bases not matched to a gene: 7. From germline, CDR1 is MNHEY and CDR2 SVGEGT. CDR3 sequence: CASKSGGTAYEQYF. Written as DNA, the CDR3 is TGTGCCAGCAAGTCAGGGGGCACTGCCTACGAGCAGTACTTC.

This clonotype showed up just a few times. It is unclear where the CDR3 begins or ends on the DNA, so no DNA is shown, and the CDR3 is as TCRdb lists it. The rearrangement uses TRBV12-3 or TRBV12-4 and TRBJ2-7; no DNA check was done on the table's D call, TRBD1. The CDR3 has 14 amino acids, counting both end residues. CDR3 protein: CASSSSTAGYEQYF.

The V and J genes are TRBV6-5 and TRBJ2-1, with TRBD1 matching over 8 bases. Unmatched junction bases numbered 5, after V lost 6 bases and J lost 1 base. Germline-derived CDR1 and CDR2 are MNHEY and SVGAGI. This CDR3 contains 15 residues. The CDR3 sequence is CASRRDRLSYNEQFF. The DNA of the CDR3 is TGTGCCAGCAGGCGGGACAGGTTGTCCTACAATGAGCAGTTCTTC.

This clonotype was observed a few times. The CDR3 here is CSARDGTGGLGTEAFF. The DNA for the CDR3 is TGCAGTGCTAGAGATGGGACAGGGGGATTAGGCACTGAAGCTTTCTTT. The V call is TRBV20-1, the J call TRBJ1-1; 11 bases agree with TRBD1. Trimming took 0 bases from V and 4 from J; bases not matched to a gene: 7. Germline CDR1 DFQATT, CDR2 SNEGSKA (reference sequence). CDR3 length: 16 amino acids.

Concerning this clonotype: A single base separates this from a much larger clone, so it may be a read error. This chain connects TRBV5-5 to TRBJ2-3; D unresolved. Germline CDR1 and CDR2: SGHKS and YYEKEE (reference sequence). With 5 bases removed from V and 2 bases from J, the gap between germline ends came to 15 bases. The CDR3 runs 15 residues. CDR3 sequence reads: CASRPQSGYTDTQYF. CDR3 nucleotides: TGTGCCAGCAGACCACAGAGTGGTTACACAGATACGCAGTATTTT.

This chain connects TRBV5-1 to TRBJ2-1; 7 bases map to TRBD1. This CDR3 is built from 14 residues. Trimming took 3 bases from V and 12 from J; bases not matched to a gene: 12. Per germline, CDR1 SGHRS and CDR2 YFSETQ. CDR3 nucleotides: TGCGCCAGCAGCTCCGGGACAGCCTCATCGCTGCAGTTCTTC. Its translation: CASSSGTASSLQFF. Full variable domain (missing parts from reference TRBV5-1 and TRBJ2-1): KAGVTQTPRYLIKTRGQQVTLSCSPISGHRSVSWYQQTPGQGLQFLFEYFSETQRNKGNFPGRFSGRQFSNSRSEMNVSTLELGDSALYLCASSSGTASSLQFFGPGTRLTVL.

For the CDR3, the DNA is TGTGCCAGCAGCCCGCGGGGCAGGGCGGGAGAGACCCAGTACTTC. This encodes CASSPRGRAGETQYF. The genes are TRBV7-9 and TRBJ2-5; D is perhaps TRBD2 (6 bases). V gave up 5 bases and J gave up 4 bases, with 17 bases separating them. The CDR3 is made up of 15 amino acids. Germline V CDR1 and CDR2: SEHNR, FQNEAQ (reference sequence).

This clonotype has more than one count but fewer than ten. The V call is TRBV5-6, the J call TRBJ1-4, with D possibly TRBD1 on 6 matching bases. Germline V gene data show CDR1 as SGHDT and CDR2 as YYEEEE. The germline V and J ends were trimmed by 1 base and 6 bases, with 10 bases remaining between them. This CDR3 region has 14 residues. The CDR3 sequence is CASSLIGGDEKLFF. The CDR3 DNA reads TGTGCCAGCAGCTTGATAGGGGGGGATGAAAAACTGTTTTTT.

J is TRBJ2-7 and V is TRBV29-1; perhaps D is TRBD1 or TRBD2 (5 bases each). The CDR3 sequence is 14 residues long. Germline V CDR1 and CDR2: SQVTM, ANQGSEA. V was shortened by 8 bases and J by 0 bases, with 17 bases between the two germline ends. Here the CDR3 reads CSLGEGFSSYEQYF. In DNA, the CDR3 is TGCAGCCTCGGCGAGGGGTTTAGCTCCTACGAGCAGTACTTC.

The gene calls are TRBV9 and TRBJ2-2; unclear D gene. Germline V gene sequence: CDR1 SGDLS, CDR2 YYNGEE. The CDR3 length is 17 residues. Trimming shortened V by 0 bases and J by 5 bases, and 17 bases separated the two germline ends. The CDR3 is CASSVASASTLTGELFF. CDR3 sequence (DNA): TGTGCCAGCAGCGTAGCTTCGGCCAGCACTTTAACCGGGGAGCTGTTTTTT.

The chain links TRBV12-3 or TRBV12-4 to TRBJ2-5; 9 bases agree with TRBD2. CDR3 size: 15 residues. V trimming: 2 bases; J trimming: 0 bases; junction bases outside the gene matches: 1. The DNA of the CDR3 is TGTGCCAGCAGTTTAATAGCGGGGGACCAAGAGACCCAGTACTTC. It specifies CASSLIAGDQETQYF.

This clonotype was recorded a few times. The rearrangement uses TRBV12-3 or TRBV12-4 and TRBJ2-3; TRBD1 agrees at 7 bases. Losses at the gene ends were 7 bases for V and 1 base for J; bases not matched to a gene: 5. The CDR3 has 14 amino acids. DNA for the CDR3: TGTGCCAGCATCCCGACAGGGCGCACAGATACGCAGTATTTT. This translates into CASIPTGRTDTQYF.

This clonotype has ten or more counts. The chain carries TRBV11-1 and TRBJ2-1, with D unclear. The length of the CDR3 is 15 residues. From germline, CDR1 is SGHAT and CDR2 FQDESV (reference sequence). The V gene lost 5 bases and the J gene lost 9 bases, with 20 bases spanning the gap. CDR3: CASSPQIGLVGEQFF. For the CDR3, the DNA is TGTGCCAGCAGCCCTCAAATTGGTCTAGTCGGTGAGCAGTTCTTC.

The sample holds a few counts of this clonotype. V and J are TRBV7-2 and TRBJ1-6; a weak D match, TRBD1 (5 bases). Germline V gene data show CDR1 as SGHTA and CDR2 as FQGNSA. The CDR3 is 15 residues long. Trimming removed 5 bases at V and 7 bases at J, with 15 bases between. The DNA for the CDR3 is TGTGCCAGCAGCCAACGGGGGGAGGGCAATTCACCCCTCCACTTT. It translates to CASSQRGEGNSPLHF. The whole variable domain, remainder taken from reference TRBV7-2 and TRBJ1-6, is GAGVSQSPSNKVTEKGKDVELRCDPISGHTALYWYRQSLGQGLEFLIYFQGNSAPDKSGLPSDRFSAERTGGSVSTLTIQRTQQEDSAVYLCASSQRGEGNSPLHFGNGTRLTVT.

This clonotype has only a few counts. CDR3 residues: CSAPSRGIGDSNQPQHF. The CDR3 bases are TGCAGTGCCCCCAGTCGGGGGATAGGGGATAGCAATCAGCCCCAGCATTTT. This chain links TRBV20-1 with TRBJ1-5; D perhaps matches TRBD1 (5 bases). The CDR3 consists of 17 residues. Trimming took off 6 bases at V and 0 bases at J, with 21 bases between the two ends. The germline V gene encodes CDR1 DFQATT and CDR2 SNEGSKA (reference sequence).

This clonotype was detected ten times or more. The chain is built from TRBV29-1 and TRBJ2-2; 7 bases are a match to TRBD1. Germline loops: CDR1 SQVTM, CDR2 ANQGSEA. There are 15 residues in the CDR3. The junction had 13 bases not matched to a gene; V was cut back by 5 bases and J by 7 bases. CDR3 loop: CSVTNRGPRGGELFF. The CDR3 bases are TGCAGCGTTACCAATAGGGGGCCCCGAGGCGGGGAGCTGTTTTTT.

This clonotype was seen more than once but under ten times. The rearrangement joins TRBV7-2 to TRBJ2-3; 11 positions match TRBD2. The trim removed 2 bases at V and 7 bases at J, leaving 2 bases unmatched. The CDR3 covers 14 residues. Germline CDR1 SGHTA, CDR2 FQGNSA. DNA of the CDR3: TGTGCCAGCAGCTTATTAGCGGGAGGGCATACGCAGTATTTT. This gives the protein CASSLLAGGHTQYF.

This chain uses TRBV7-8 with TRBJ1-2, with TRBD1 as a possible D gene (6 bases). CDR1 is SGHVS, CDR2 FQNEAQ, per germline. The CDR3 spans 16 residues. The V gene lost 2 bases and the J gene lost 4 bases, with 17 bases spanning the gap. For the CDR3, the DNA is TGTGCCAGCAGCTTAATGGAGACAGGATCTTCCTATGGCTACACCTTC. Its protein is CASSLMETGSSYGYTF.

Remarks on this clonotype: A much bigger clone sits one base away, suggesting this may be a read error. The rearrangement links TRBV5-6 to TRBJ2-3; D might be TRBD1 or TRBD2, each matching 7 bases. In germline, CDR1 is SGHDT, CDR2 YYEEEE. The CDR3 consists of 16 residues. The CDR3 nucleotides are TGTGCCAGCAGCTACCGAGCAGGGGGGGGCACACATACGCAGTATTTT. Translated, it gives CASSYRAGGGTHTQYF.

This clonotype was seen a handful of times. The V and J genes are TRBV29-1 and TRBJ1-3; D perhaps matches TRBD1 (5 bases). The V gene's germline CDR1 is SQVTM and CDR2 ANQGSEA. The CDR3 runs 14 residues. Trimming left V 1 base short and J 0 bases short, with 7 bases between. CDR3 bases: TGCAGCGTTGAAGGCAGGGACTCTGGAAACACCATATATTTT. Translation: CSVEGRDSGNTIYF.

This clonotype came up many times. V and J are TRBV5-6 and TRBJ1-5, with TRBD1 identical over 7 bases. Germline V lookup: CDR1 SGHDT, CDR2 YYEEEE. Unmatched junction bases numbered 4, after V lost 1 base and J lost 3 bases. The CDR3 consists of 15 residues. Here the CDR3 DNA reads TGTGCCAGCAGCTTGCTGACAGGGAACAATCAGCCCCAGCATTTT. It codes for CASSLLTGNNQPQHF.

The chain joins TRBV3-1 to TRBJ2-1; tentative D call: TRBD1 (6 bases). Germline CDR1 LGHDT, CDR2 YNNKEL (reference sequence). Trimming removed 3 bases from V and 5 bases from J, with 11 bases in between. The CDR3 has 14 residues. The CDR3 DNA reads TGTGCCAGCAGCCATTCGGACAGAAACAATGAGCAGTTCTTC. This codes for CASSHSDRNNEQFF.

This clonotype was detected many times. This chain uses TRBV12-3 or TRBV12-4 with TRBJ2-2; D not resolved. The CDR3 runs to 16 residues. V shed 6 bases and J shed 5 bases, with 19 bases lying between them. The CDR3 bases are TGTGCCAGCAGCCCCCAGGCAAAGGCCAGAACCGGGGAGCTGTTTTTT. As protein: CASSPQAKARTGELFF.